The T cell receptor beta chain under discussion was sequenced for a study of regulatory T cells in long-lasting Graves disease. Turning to the study itself: Newly diagnosed Graves' patients had taken antithyroid drugs under 3 months.

Indicated time point: newly diagnosed GD, antithyroid drugs for less than 3 months. PBMC RNA was the source of the TCR library. There are many counts of this clonotype. Its antigen is not identified. CDR3-region Arm-PCR and iRepertoire HTBI primers produced the TCR beta libraries. TCRdb passed the multiplex PCR reads through MiXCR, listing each CDR3 protein once. The table has 400,000 to 650,000 distinct CDR3 sequences, more than 15% seen once. Trimming shortened V by 2 bases and J by 8 bases, and 9 bases separated the two germline ends. The CDR3 runs to 12 residues. The germline V gene has CDR1 ENHRY and CDR2 SYGVKD. The study's findings and limits: Among samples with persistent disease, TRBV28, TRBJ1-2 and TRBJ2-5 were favored.

This sample was shared with a second study, whose subject was T cells in Graves' hyperthyroidism and ophthalmopathy. Turning to that study: A first-round RT-PCR of the TCR CDR3 used the HTBI primer set. Also found in blood were most expanded thyroid clonotypes above 0.001.

The sample here was peripheral blood mononuclear cells (PBMCs), taken at new diagnosis, from a patient treated with antithyroid drugs. The V gene is TRBV10-3, the J gene TRBJ1-1; D gene uncertain. This clonotype was sampled from a woman in her forties or fifties with Graves disease. The CDR3 coding sequence is TGTGCCATCAGTGAGCTCGGGGTAGAAGCTTTCTTT. This encodes CAISELGVEAFF.